This T cell receptor (beta chain) was obtained from a study of T-cell reconstitution after alpha-beta-depleted transplantation in children. The library targeted TCRbeta and was prepared with unique molecular identifiers. MiXCR, run by TCRdb on the PCR reads, gives a single entry per CDR3 protein. Counted here are just under 550,000 distinct CDR3 sequences, about 18% occurring once; the ten biggest clones make up roughly 3.3%. The V end lost 2 bases, the J end lost 1 base, and 16 bases lay between the germline ends. Germline-derived CDR1 and CDR2 are LNHNV and YYDKDF (reference sequence). The CDR3 contains 17 residues.

Material: PBMCs from the stem cell graft donor, obtained from the stem cell graft. The rearrangement links TRBV15 to TRBJ2-3; D is unclear. The sequence was collected from a human donor who donated a stem cell graft to a child with acute lymphoblastic leukemia. The CDR3 region is CATSRPLGPGGTDTQYF. The CDR3, as DNA: TGTGCCACCAGCAGACCCCTGGGCCCTGGGGGCACAGATACGCAGTATTTT.